This T cell receptor (beta chain) was sequenced during a study of T cell responses to AZD1222 COVID-19 vaccine. Study summary: Combined were second doses at about 4 or about 12 weeks.

The germline V and J ends were trimmed by 0 bases and 3 bases, with 15 bases remaining between them. There are 17 residues in the CDR3. Germline V CDR1 and CDR2: LGHNA, YSLEER. Some clones are missing from TCRdb's copy, which holds only in-frame ones; the method was immunoSEQ multiplex PCR. The profile shows 100,000 or so clones, 84% of them singletons. Turning to this clone: Its matching antigen is unknown.

The study, taken as a whole, reports: Clonal diversity was possibly underestimated; the donors were predominantly white British and more often female. The span of vaccine-associated CD4 TCRs extended across spike, with dominance at 160-218 and 743-854. Recipients of two AZD1222 doses showed rising Spike-specific TCR breadth and depth.

The specimen was peripheral blood, collected on day 0 of AZD1222 vaccination. The chain couples TRBV4-3 to TRBJ1-3; D might be TRBD1 (5 bases). The receptor was derived from an adult in good health. The CDR3 DNA reads TGCGCCAGCAGCCAAGATCTTCGGCAGGGTGGTGGAAACACCATATATTTT. It translates to CASSQDLRQGGGNTIYF.